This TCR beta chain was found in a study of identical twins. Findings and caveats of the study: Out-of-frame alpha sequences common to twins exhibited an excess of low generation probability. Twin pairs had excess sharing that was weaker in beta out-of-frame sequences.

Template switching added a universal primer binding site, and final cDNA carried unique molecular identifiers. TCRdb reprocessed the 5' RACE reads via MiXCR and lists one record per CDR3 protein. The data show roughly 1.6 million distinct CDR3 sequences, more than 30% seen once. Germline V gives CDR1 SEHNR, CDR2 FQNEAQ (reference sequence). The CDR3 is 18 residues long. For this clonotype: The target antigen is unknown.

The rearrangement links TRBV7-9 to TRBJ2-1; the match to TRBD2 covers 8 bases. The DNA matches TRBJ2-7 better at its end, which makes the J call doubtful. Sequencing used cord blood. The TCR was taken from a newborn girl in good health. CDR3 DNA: TGTGCCAGCAGCACTCTAACTAGCGGATCATACTCCTACAATGAGCAGTACTTC. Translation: CASSTLTSGSYSYNEQYF.